This T cell receptor (beta chain) appears in the sequencing data of a study of long-term antiretroviral therapy in people with HIV. At the survey level, the v3.0 immunoSEQ assay was run. Libraries were prepared by immunoSEQ multiplex PCR; TCRdb keeps only in-frame clonotypes and omits some of them. The sample lists tens of thousands of clones, roughly four fifths occurring once. The length of the CDR3 is 18 residues. Trimming took 3 bases from V and 1 from J, leaving 21 bases between them. CDR1 and CDR2 from the germline V gene are LNHNV and YYDKDF (reference sequence). With respect to this clone: Its antigen is still unknown.

Study-wide findings and caveats: Patients on ART gained diversity, which nonetheless stayed below transplant donor controls. From the mid-2000s to the late 2010s, blood was obtained, possibly while participants received older ART regimens.

This chain uses TRBV15 with TRBJ1-1; tentative D call: TRBD1 (6 bases). Source: unsorted PBMCs, taken 0.3 years after starting antiretroviral therapy. This TCR derives from a young man with HIV. The CDR3 DNA follows: TGTGCCACCAGCAGCGCGACAAGGACAGTCCTTAGGAACACTGAAGCTTTCTTT. The encoded protein is CATSSATRTVLRNTEAFF.